The TCR beta chain described here comes from a study of blood T cell repertoires in COVID-19 (dated by TCRdb to between 2020 and 2021). As for the study more broadly: Samples covering the acute and convalescent phases of COVID-19 were provided by collaborators in the United States, Italy and Spain. The prospective study material was composed of cDNA or gDNA derived from T cells, B-cell-depleted T cells, or PBMCs. Deeply sampled blood TCRbeta repertoires from subjects exposed to, actively infected with, or recovered from COVID-19 were included in the dataset. The repertoires were made available in a free public database intended to serve as a resource for research on the immune response to SARS-CoV-2. Samples came from the ongoing ImmuneRACE study (first 160 participants) plus 1,254 subjects from 6 global collaborators. Sample metadata almost always included a de-identified subject ID, COVID-19 status, age in years and sex. Where available, HLA class I and class II types were obtained from metadata supplied by the sample provider rather than from assay-based typing.

Enrolling through a virtual design, the prospective study's participants ranged in age from roughly 18 to 89 years and lived across roughly 23 United States geographic areas. To assign participants to cohorts, the prospective study relied on clinical history that participants themselves reported in a screening survey and a study questionnaire. Exposed participants were defined as having been in contact with someone with a PCR-confirmed or clinician-diagnosed COVID-19 case within 2 weeks of study entry. Mobile phlebotomists in the prospective study collected whole blood, serum and a nasopharyngeal or oropharyngeal swab from every participant. Over a roughly 2-month period, participants in the prospective study had the option of providing additional blood draws and questionnaires. Before DNA extraction, blood samples from the prospective study were shipped at room temperature or frozen. Notes on this clone: Its antigen remains undetermined. No base qualities exist here, and no much larger clone lies one base off it.

Points the paper makes about the study in general: The quantity of clinical and demographic metadata differed by source and by participant and was supplied without curation.

Including the terminal cysteine and phenylalanine, the CDR3 comprises 16 residues. Just CDR3 DNA is preserved here, 48 bases in frame from base 1. Taken from the germline V gene, the CDR1 and CDR2 loops are LGHNA and YNFKEQ. V loses 0 bases, J loses 3 bases, and the germline ends lie 11 bases apart. TCRbeta CDR3 regions were amplified from genomic DNA using the immunoSEQ Assay, a bias-controlled multiplex PCR. In the source study's methods: The number of nucleated cells in each sample was estimated from the amplification of reference gene primers within the assay. To quantify the absolute abundance of each unique TCRbeta CDR3 rearrangement, sequence reads were collapsed and filtered. For each sample, productive Simpson clonality was calculated as the square root of Simpson's diversity index across productive rearrangements. The clones in this table, taken by TCRdb from immuneACCESS, are in-frame only. Not every clone is retained; where verified, under half of the shortfall comes from an unresolved V gene, and the cause of the rest is unknown. V, J and clone size are taken as reported in that table, and D and trimming were inferred from the DNA itself. A total of about 280,000 clones appear in this sample, approximately 90% of them only once. Together, the top ten hold around 2.8% of the sample.

The chain is made from TRBV4-2 and TRBJ1-4, with the D segment identity uncertain. Sequenced material: PBMCs or T cells enriched from blood (not recorded which). The receptor comes from a man between 35 and 55 years old who had been exposed to COVID-19. The CDR3 reads as follows: CASSQDRSSPNEKLFF. The DNA sequence reads TGTGCCAGCAGCCAAGATCGGAGTTCTCCTAATGAAAAACTGTTTTTT.